Presented here are 4 T cell receptor beta chains from one specimen sequenced in a study of T cell repertoires in chronic hepatitis B. Method: immunoSEQ multiplex PCR; TCRdb's copy keeps in-frame clones and lacks some. The sample has around 600 clones, around 84% seen once. Sequencing was done on a sample of total CD8+ T cells from PBMCs. The receptors come from a human donor with chronic hepatitis B virus infection.

The V and J genes are TRBV29-1 and TRBJ2-5; 7 bases match TRBD1. The CDR3 is made up of 13 amino acids. Germline CDR1 is SQVTM and CDR2 is ANQGSEA. The junction had 2 bases not matched to a gene; V was cut back by 1 base and J by 3 bases. CDR3 in DNA: TGCAGCGTTGAAGGGGGACAGAAAGAGACCCAGTACTTC. Protein product: CSVEGGQKETQYF.

The V call is TRBV19, the J call TRBJ2-7; D is perhaps TRBD2 (5 bases). Germline values: CDR1 LNHDA, CDR2 SQIVND (reference sequence). This CDR3 contains 13 residues. Trimming removed 1 base at V and 5 bases at J, with 9 bases between. The CDR3 is CASSIVGGNEQYF. The CDR3 nucleotides are TGTGCCAGTAGTATAGTAGGAGGAAACGAGCAGTACTTC.

V gene TRBV11-3 combines with J gene TRBJ2-7; D remains unclear. Germline values: CDR1 SGHNT, CDR2 YENEEA. Trimming left V 4 bases short and J 2 bases short, with 3 bases between. The CDR3 runs 11 residues. CDR3 sequence reads: CASSSAYEQYF. As DNA, the CDR3 is TGTGCCAGCAGCTCCGCCTACGAGCAGTACTTC.

The CDR3 DNA reads as TGCAGCGTTGAATTCCGGGGTACGGCTAACTATGGCTACACCTTC. This gives the protein CSVEFRGTANYGYTF. The chain employs TRBV29-1 and TRBJ1-2; D unresolved. This CDR3 comprises 15 residues. The V end was cut by 2 bases, the J end by 0 bases, with 13 bases between. CDR1 and CDR2 (germline): SQVTM, ANQGSEA.